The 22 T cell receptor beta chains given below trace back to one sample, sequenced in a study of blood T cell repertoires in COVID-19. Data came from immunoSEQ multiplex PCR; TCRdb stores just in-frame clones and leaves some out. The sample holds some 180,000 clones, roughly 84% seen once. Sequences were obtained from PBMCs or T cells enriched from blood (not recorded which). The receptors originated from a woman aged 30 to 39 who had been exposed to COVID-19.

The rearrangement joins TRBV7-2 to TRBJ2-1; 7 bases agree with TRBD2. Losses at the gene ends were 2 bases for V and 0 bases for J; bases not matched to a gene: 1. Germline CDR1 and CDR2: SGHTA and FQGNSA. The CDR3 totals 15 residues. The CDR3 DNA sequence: TGTGCCAGCAGCTTATCGGGGGGCTCCTACAATGAGCAGTTCTTC. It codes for CASSLSGGSYNEQFF. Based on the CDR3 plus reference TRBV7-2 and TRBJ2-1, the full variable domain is GAGVSQSPSNKVTEKGKDVELRCDPISGHTALYWYRQSLGQGLEFLIYFQGNSAPDKSGLPSDRFSAERTGGSVSTLTIQRTQQEDSAVYLCASSLSGGSYNEQFFGPGTRLTVL.

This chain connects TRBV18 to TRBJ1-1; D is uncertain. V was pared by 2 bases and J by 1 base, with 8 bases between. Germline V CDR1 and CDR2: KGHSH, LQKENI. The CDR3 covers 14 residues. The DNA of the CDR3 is TGTGCCAGCTCACCATGGGCCTCGAACACTGAAGCTTTCTTT. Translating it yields CASSPWASNTEAFF.

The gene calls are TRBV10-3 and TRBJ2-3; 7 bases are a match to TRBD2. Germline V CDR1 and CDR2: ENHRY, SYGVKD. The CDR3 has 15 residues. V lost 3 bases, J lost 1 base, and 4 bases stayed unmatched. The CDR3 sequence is CAISDSGARTDTQYF. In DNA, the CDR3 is TGTGCCATCAGTGACAGCGGGGCCCGCACAGATACGCAGTATTTT.

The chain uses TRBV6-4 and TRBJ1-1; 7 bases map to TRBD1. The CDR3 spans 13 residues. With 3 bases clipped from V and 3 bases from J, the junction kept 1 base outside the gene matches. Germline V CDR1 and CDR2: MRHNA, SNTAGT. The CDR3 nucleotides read TGTGCCAGCAGTGAGGGACAGTACACTGAAGCTTTCTTT. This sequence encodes CASSEGQYTEAFF.

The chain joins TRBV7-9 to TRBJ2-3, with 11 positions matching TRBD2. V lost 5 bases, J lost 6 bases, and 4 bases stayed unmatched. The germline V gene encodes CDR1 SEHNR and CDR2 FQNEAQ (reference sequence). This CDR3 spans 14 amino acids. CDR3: CASSPTSGADTQYF. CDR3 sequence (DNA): TGTGCCAGCAGCCCGACTAGCGGGGCGGATACGCAGTATTTT.

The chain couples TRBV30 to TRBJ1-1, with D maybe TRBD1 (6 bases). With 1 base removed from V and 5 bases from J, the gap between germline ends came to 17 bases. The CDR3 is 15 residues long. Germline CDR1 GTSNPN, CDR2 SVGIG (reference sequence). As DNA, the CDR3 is TGTGCCTGGAGTGGGGTTTACAGGGATGAAACTGAAGCTTTCTTT. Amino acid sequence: CAWSGVYRDETEAFF.

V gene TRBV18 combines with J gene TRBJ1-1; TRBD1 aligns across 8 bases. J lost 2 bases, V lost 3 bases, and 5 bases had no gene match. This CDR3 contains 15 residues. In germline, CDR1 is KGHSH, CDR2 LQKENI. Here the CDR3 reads CASSPTGVVNTEAFF. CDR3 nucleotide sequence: TGTGCCAGCTCACCGACAGGGGTAGTAAACACTGAAGCTTTCTTT. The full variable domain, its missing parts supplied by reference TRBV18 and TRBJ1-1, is NAGVMQNPRHLVRRRGQEARLRCSPMKGHSHVYWYRQLPEEGLKFMVYLQKENIIDESGMPKERFSAEFPKEGPSILRIQQVVRGDSAAYFCASSPTGVVNTEAFFGQGTRLTVV.

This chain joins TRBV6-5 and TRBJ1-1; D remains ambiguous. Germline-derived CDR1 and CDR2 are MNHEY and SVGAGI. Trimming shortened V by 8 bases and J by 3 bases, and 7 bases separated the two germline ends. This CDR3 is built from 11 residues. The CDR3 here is CASWGDTEAFF. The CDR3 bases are TGTGCCAGCTGGGGAGACACTGAAGCTTTCTTT.

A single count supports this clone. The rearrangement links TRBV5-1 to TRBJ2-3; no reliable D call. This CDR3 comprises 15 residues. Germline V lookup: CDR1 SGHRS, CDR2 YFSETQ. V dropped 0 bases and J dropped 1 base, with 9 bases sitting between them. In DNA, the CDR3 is TGCGCCAGCAGCTTGGGGGCGCGAGGCACAGATACGCAGTATTTT. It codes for CASSLGARGTDTQYF. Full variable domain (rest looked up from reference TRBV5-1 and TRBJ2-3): KAGVTQTPRYLIKTRGQQVTLSCSPISGHRSVSWYQQTPGQGLQFLFEYFSETQRNKGNFPGRFSGRQFSNSRSEMNVSTLELGDSALYLCASSLGARGTDTQYFGPGTRLTVL.

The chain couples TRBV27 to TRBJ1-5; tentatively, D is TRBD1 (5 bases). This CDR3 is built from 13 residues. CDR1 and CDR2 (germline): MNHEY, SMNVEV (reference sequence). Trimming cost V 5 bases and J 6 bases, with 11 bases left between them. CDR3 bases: TGTGCCAGCAGTAACAGGTTTTTTCAGCCCCAGCATTTT. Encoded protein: CASSNRFFQPQHF.

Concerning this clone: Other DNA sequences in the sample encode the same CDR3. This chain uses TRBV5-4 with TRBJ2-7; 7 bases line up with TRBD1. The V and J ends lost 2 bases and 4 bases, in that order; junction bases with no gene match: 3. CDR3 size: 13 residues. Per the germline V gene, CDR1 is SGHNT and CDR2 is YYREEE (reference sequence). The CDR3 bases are TGTGCCAGCAGCTTAAGGACAGGATACGAGCAGTACTTC. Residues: CASSLRTGYEQYF. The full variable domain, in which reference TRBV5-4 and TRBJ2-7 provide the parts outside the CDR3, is ETGVTQSPTHLIKTRGQQVTLRCSSQSGHNTVSWYQQALGQGPQFIFQYYREEENGRGNFPPRFSGLQFPNYSSELNVNALELDDSALYLCASSLRTGYEQYFGPGTRLTVT.

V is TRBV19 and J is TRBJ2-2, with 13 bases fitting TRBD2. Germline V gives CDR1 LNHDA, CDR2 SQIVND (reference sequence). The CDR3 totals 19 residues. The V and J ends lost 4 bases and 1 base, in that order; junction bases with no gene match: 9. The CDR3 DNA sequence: TGTGCCAGTAGTACCTGGGGACTAGCGGGGAAATTGAACACCGGGGAGCTGTTTTTT. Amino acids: CASSTWGLAGKLNTGELFF. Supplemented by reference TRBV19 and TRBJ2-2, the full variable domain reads DGGITQSPKYLFRKEGQNVTLSCEQNLNHDAMYWYRQDPGQGLRLIYYSQIVNDFQKGDIAEGYSVSREKKESFPLTVTSAQKNPTAFYLCASSTWGLAGKLNTGELFFGEGSRLTVL.

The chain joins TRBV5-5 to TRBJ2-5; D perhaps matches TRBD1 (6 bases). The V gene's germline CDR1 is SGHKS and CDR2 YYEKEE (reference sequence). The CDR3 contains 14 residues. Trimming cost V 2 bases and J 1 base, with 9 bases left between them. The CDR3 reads CASSFWGPQETQYF. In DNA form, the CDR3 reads TGTGCCAGCAGCTTTTGGGGGCCCCAAGAGACCCAGTACTTC.

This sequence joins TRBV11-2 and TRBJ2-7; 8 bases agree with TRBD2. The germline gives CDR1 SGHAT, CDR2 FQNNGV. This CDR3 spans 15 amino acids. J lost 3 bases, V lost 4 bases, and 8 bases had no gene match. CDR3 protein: CASSSGGGSLYEQYF. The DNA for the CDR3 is TGTGCCAGCAGCTCGGGGGGGGGATCCCTCTACGAGCAGTACTTC.

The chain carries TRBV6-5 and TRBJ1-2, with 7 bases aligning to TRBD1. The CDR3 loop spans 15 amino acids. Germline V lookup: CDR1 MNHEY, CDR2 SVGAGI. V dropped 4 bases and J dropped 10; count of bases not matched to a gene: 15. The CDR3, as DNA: TGTGCCAGCAGTTTACTCAGGAACAGGGGAGGTTCCTACACCTTC. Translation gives CASSLLRNRGGSYTF.

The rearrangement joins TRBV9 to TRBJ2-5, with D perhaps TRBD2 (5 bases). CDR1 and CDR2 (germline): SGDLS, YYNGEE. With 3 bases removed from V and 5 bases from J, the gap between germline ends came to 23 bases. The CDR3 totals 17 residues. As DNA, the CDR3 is TGTGCCAGCAGCGCAGGCCCCGGAACGGGATTGGGGGAGACCCAGTACTTC. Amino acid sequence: CASSAGPGTGLGETQYF. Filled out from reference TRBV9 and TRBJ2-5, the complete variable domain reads DSGVTQTPKHLITATGQRVTLRCSPRSGDLSVYWYQQSLDQGLQFLIQYYNGEERAKGNILERFSAQQFPDLHSELNLSSLELGDSALYFCASSAGPGTGLGETQYFGPGTRLLVL.

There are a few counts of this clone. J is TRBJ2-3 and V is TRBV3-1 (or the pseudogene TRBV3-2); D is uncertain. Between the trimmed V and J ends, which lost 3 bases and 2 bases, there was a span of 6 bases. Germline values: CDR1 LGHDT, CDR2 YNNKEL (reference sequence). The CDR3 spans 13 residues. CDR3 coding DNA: TGTGCCAGCAGCCAGGGCCTCACAGATACGCAGTATTTT. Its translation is CASSQGLTDTQYF.

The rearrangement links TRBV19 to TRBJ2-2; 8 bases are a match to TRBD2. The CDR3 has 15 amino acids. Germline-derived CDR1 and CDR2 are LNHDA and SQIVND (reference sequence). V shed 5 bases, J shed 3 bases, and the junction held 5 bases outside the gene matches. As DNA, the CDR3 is TGTGCCAGTAGTCGGACTAGCCGATACACCGGGGAGCTGTTTTTT. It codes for CASSRTSRYTGELFF. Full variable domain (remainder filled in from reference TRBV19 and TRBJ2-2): DGGITQSPKYLFRKEGQNVTLSCEQNLNHDAMYWYRQDPGQGLRLIYYSQIVNDFQKGDIAEGYSVSREKKESFPLTVTSAQKNPTAFYLCASSRTSRYTGELFFGEGSRLTVL.

CDR3: CASSVRGGNVLTF. CDR3 in DNA: TGTGCCAGCAGTGTCCGGGGTGGCAACGTCCTGACTTTC. The gene calls are TRBV6-4 and TRBJ2-6, with a weak D call TRBD2 (5 bases). Deletions cut 4 bases from V and 9 bases from J, with 10 bases between. CDR1 and CDR2 from the germline V gene are MRHNA and SNTAGT. The CDR3 has 13 residues.

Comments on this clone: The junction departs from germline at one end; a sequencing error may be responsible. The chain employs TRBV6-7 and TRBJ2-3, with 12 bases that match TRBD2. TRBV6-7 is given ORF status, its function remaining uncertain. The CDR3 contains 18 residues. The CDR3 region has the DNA TGTGCCAGCAGTTACTCTCGATTCATTACTCGACTAGCGGGGGCCAGGGGATTT. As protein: CASSYSRFITRLAGARGF.

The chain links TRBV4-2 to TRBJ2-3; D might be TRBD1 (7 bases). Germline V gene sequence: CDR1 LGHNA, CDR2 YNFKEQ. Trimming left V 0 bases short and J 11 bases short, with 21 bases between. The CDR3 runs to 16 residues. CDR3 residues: CASSQDLRGEARGQYF. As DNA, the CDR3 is TGTGCCAGCAGCCAAGATCTCAGGGGGGAGGCCCGGGGGCAGTATTTT.

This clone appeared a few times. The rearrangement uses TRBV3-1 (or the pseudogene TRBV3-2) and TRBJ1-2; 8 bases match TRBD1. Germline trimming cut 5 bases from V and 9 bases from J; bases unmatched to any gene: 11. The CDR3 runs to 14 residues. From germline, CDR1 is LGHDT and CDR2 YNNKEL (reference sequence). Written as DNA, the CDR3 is TGTGCCAGCAGCTCCCTGAGACAGGGGAAGAGCTACACCTTC. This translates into CASSSLRQGKSYTF.